This T cell receptor beta chain was documented in a study of blood T cell repertoires in COVID-19. This table comes from immunoSEQ multiplex PCR, and its TCRdb copy is limited to in-frame clones, with some not included. The profile covers 200,000 to 300,000 clones, with 80% to 85% appearing a single time and more than 1.5% taken by the ten largest. CDR3 length equals 11 residues. V was shortened by 5 bases and J by 7 bases, with 7 bases between the two germline ends. From germline, CDR1 is LNHDA and CDR2 SQIVND (reference sequence). This clone was recorded only once. The genes are TRBV19 and TRBJ2-3; D is possibly TRBD2 (6 bases). Material for sequencing was peripheral blood. This TCR was sampled from a woman between 40 and 55 years old who had recovered from COVID-19. CDR3 protein: CASSWDYTQYF. The CDR3 nucleotides are TGTGCCAGTAGTTGGGACTATACGCAGTATTTT.